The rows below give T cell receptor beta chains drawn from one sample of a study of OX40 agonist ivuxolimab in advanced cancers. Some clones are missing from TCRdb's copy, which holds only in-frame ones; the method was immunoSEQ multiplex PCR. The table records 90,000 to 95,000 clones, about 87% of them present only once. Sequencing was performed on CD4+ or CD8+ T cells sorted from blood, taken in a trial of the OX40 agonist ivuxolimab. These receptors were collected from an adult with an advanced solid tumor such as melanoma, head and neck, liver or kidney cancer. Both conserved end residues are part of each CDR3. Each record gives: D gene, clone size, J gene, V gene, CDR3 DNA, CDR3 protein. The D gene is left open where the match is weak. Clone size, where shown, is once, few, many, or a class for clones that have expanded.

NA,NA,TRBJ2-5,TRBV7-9,TGTGCCAGCAGCCCCAGCCCACTGCAAGAGACCCAGTACTTC,CASSPSPLQETQYF
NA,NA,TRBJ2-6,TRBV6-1,TGTGCCAGCAGTGAATCTCGGGGAGCCCACGTCCTGACTTTC,CASSESRGAHVLTF
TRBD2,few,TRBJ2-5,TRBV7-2,TGTGCCAGCAGCTTTAGCGGGGAGGAAGAGACCCAGTACTTC,CASSFSGEEETQYF
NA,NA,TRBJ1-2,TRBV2,TGTGCCAGCAGTGAAGCGCTTCGTGGCGGCTACACCTTC,CASSEALRGGYTF
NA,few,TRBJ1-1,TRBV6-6,TGTGCCAGCACCTACGCGGCGACTGAAGCTTTCTTT,CASTYAATEAFF
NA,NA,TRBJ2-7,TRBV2,TGTGCCAGCAGGGAAAGTGCAGGTGCCTACGAGCAGTACTTC,CASRESAGAYEQYF
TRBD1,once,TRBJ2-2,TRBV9,TGTGCCAGCAGCGTAGGAATTGGGGACAGGGTGTTTACCGGGGAGCTGTTTTTT,CASSVGIGDRVFTGELFF
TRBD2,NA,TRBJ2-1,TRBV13,TGTGCCAGCAGCCCACGGATTGGGACTAGCGGGAGCTCCTACAATGAGCAGTTCTTC,CASSPRIGTSGSSYNEQFF
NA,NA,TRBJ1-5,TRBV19,TGTGCCAGTAGTGACGGTCTGTGGGTTGTTCAGCCCCAGCATTTT,CASSDGLWVVQPQHF
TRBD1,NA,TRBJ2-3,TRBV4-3,TGCGCCAGCAGCCAAGACTACAGTGGGACAGGGGCCCTCACAGATACGCAGTATTTT,CASSQDYSGTGALTDTQYF
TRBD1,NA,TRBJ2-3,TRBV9,TGTGCCAGCAGCGTAGGGACAGGGACAGATACGCAGTATTTT,CASSVGTGTDTQYF
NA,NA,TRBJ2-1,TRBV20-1,TGCAGTGCAGAGAGGGGGAATGAGCAGTTCTTC,CSAERGNEQFF
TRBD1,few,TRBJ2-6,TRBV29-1,TGCAGCGTTGATGGGGGGACAGGGGCCCTCTCTGGGGCCAACGTCCTGACTTTC,CSVDGGTGALSGANVLTF
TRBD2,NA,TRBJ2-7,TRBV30,TGTGCCTGGAGGACTAGCGGGACCTACGAGCAGTACTTC,CAWRTSGTYEQYF
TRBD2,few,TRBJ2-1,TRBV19,TGTGCCAGTAGACCGGCCACTAGCGGGAGAATTTATGAGCAGTTCTTC,CASRPATSGRIYEQFF
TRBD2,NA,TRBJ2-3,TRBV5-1,TGCGCCAGCAGCCCTGGACTAGCCGGGACAGATACGCAGTATTTT,CASSPGLAGTDTQYF
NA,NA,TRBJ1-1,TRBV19,TGTGCCAGTAGTACAGGACAGACGAACACTGAAGCTTTCTTT,CASSTGQTNTEAFF
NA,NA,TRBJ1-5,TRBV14,TGTGCCAGCAGCCAAACGAACAGTAATCAGCCCCAGCATTTT,CASSQTNSNQPQHF
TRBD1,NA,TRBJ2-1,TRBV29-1,TGCAGCGTTGCCGGGACAGGGGGTTTCAATGAGCAGTTCTTC,CSVAGTGGFNEQFF
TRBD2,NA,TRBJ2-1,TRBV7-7,TGTGCCAGCAGCCCCGGGACTAGCGGATACAATGAGCAGTTCTTC,CASSPGTSGYNEQFF
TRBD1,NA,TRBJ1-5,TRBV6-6,TGTGCCAGCAGTTACGACAGGGAACAGCATTTT,CASSYDREQHF
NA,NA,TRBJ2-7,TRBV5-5,TGTGCCAGCAGCTTGAAATACGAGCAGTACTTC,CASSLKYEQYF
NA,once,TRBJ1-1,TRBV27,TGTGCCAGCAGTTTAGGTAGCGACGGGGCGGAGAACACTGAAGCTTTCTTT,CASSLGSDGAENTEAFF
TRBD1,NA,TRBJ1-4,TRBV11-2,TGTGCCAGCAGCTACCGACAGGGCTCTAATGAAAAACTGTTTTTT,CASSYRQGSNEKLFF
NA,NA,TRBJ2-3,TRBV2,TGTGCCAGCACTAAACTCTCTAGCACAGATACGCAGTATTTT,CASTKLSSTDTQYF
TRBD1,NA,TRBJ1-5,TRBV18,TGTGCCAGCTCGCTACAGGGGGGAAATGGAAAGGCCCAGCATTTT,CASSLQGGNGKAQHF
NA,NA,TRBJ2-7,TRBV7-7,TGTGCCAGCAGCCCCGTTGAGGGCTACGAGCAGTACTTC,CASSPVEGYEQYF
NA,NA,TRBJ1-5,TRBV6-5,TGTGCCAGCAGTTACGAGGAGCAGCCCCAGCATTTT,CASSYEEQPQHF
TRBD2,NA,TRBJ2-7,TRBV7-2,TGTGCCAGCAGCTCATTAGCGGGCCGACCCTACGAGCAGTACTTC,CASSSLAGRPYEQYF
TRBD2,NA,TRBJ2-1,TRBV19,TGTGCCAGCAGTCCTACTAGACTAGCGGGAGGGAGTGAGCAGTTCTTC,CASSPTRLAGGSEQFF
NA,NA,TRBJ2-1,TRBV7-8,TGTGCCAGCAGAGACCGGGACACATTTGCAAATGAGCAGTTCTTC,CASRDRDTFANEQFF
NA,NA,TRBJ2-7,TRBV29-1,TGCAGCGTTGATAGTGGGGGAACGGAGCAGTACTTC,CSVDSGGTEQYF
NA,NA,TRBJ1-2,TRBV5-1,TGCGCCAGCAGCTTGGACCGAAACTATGGCTACACCTTC,CASSLDRNYGYTF
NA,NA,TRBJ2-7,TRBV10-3,TGTGCCATCAAACCGGGACTGAGCTCCTACGAGCAGTACTTC,CAIKPGLSSYEQYF
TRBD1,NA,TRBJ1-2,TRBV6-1,TGTGCCAGCATCAGGGGGGGGGTTAACTATGGCTACACCTTC,CASIRGGVNYGYTF
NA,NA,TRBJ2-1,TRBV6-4,TGTGCCAGCAGCGATCCTAGGGAGAGGAACAATGAGCAGTTCTTC,CASSDPRERNNEQFF
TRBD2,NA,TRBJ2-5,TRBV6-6,TGTGCCAGCAGTTACGAGCGGGAGAATGGTGAGACCCAGTACTTC,CASSYERENGETQYF
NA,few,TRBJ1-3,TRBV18,TGTGCCAGTCAGAGGGACTCTGGAAACACCATATATTTT,CASQRDSGNTIYF
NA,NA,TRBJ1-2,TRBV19,TGTGCCAGTACTGGCGTCTCGGCCGAACTTAACTATGGCTACACCTTC,CASTGVSAELNYGYTF
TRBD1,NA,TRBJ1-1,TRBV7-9,TGTGCCAGCAGCTTAGCGCGGACAGGGCTTAATGAAGCTTTCTTT,CASSLARTGLNEAFF
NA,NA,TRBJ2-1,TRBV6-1,TGTGCCAGCGAAGGACAAAAGCTAGAGGGTGAGCAGTTCTTC,CASEGQKLEGEQFF
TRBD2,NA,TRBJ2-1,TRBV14,TGTGCCAGCAGCCAAATACTAGCGGGAGGGCTATACAATGAGCAGTTCTTC,CASSQILAGGLYNEQFF
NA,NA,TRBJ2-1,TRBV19,TGTGCCAGTAGTATCCCCGGGACCTCAAGGGAGTTCTTC,CASSIPGTSREFF
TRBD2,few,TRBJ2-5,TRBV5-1,TGCGCCAGCAGCTTAGGGACTAGCGGGAGGGAAGAGACCCAGTACTTC,CASSLGTSGREETQYF
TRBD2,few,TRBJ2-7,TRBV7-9,TGTGCCAGCAGCCCGAGGACTAGCGGGGCCTCCTTCTCGTACTTC,CASSPRTSGASFSYF
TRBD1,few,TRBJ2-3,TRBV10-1,TGCGCCAGCAGTGCCCTGGGACAGGGGGACAGAAATACGCAGTATTTT,CASSALGQGDRNTQYF
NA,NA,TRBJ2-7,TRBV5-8,TGTGCCAGCAGCTCCAAACACAGGGCCTACGAGCAGTACTTC,CASSSKHRAYEQYF
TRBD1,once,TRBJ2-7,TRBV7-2,TGTGCCAGCAGCTTAGGCGCGACAGGGGACGTCTACGAGCAGTACTTC,CASSLGATGDVYEQYF
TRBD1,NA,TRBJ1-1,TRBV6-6,TGTGCCAGCAGCCCCGGGACAGCCACTGAAGCTTTCTTT,CASSPGTATEAFF
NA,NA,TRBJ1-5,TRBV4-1,TGCGCCAGCAGCCAAGATCGGCGCAGTAATCAGCCCCAGCATTTT,CASSQDRRSNQPQHF